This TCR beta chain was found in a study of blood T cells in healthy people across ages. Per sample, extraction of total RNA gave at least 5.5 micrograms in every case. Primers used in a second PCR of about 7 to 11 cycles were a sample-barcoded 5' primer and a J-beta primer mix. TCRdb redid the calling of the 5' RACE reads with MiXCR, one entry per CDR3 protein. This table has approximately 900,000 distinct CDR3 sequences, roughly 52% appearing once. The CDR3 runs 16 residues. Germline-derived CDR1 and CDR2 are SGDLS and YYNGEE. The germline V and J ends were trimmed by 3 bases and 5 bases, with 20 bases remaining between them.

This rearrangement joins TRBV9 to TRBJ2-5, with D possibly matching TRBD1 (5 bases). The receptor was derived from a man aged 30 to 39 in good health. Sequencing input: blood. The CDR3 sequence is CASSAGGHRAGETQYF. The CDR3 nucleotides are TGTGCCAGCAGCGCAGGTGGACACCGCGCCGGGGAGACCCAGTACTTC. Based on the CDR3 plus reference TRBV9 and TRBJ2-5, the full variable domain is DSGVTQTPKHLITATGQRVTLRCSPRSGDLSVYWYQQSLDQGLQFLIQYYNGEERAKGNILERFSAQQFPDLHSELNLSSLELGDSALYFCASSAGGHRAGETQYFGPGTRLLVL.